These 5 T cell receptor beta chains were all obtained from the same sample, sequenced in a study of blood T cell repertoires in COVID-19. The method was immunoSEQ multiplex PCR; TCRdb's version includes in-frame clones alone and lacks a portion of them. The sample shows about 91,000 clones, more than 75% of them seen only once. Sequenced: peripheral blood. These receptors were collected from a woman at least 80 years old with active COVID-19.

This clone has a handful of counts. The chain couples TRBV6-5 to TRBJ2-7; TRBD1 matches 11 bases. This CDR3 contains 15 residues. In germline, CDR1 is MNHEY, CDR2 SVGAGI. The V segment lost 7 bases and the J segment 4 bases; nucleotides outside the gene matches: 9. The CDR3 sequence is CASTHGTGGVYEQYF. DNA for the CDR3: TGTGCCAGCACCCACGGGACAGGGGGAGTATACGAGCAGTACTTC.

CDR3: CASKQSSYNSPLHF. The CDR3 coding sequence is TGTGCCAGCAAACAGAGCTCCTATAATTCACCCCTCCACTTT. The chain is built from TRBV3-1 (or the pseudogene TRBV3-2) and TRBJ1-6; D gene uncertain. The CDR3 is 14 residues long. V was cut by 7 bases and J by 0 bases, with 7 bases left in between. The germline gives CDR1 LGHDT, CDR2 YNNKEL (reference sequence).

The chain joins TRBV2 to TRBJ1-5, with TRBD1 matching over 10 bases. With 6 bases clipped from V and 4 bases from J, the junction kept 3 bases outside the gene matches. The length of the CDR3 is 14 residues. Germline V gene sequence: CDR1 SNHLY, CDR2 FYNNEI. Written as DNA, the CDR3 is TGTGCCAGCAGGGACAGGGGGTCTAATCAGCCCCAGCATTTT. Translation: CASRDRGSNQPQHF.

The chain combines TRBV27 with TRBJ2-7; D is uncertain. V was shortened by 6 bases and J by 5 bases, with 17 bases between the two germline ends. Germline V gene data show CDR1 as MNHEY and CDR2 as SMNVEV (reference sequence). This CDR3 has 14 amino acids. The CDR3, as DNA: TGTGCCAGCAGGCTGCCTAATCCCCTCCACGAGCAGTACTTC. This translates into CASRLPNPLHEQYF.

In this sample, this clone turned up once. The CDR3 here is CASSSSVAGGLGDTQYF. The CDR3 bases are TGTGCCAGCAGTTCAAGCGTCGCGGGAGGGCTCGGAGATACGCAGTATTTT. The chain joins TRBV28 to TRBJ2-3; TRBD2 matches 9 bases. This CDR3 region has 17 residues. The germline V gene encodes CDR1 MDHEN and CDR2 SYDVKM. The V segment lost 4 bases and the J segment 5 bases; nucleotides outside the gene matches: 13.